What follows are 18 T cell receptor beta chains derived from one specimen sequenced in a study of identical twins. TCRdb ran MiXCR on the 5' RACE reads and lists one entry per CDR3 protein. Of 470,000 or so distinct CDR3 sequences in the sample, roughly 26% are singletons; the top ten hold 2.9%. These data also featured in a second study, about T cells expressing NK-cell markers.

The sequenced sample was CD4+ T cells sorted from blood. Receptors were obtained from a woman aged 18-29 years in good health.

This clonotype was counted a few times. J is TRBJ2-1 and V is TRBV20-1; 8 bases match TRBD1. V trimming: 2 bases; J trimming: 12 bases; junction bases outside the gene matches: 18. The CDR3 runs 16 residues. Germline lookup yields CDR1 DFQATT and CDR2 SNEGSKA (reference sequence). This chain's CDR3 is CSARPAGQDVPGVQFF. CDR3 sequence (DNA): TGCAGTGCTAGACCCGCGGGACAGGACGTCCCGGGGGTGCAGTTCTTC.

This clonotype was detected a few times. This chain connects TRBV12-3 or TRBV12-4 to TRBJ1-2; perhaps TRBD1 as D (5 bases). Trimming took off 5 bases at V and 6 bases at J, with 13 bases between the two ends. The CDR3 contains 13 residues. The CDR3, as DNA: TGTGCCAGCAGTCTCAGGGAGGGGCATGGCTACACCTTC. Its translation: CASSLREGHGYTF.

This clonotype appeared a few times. This CDR3 is CASSFGPTNTGELFF. The CDR3 DNA follows: TGTGCCAGCAGTTTTGGACCCACTAACACCGGGGAGCTGTTTTTT. The chain combines TRBV7-9 with TRBJ2-2; D unclear. Germline assignment: CDR1 SEHNR and CDR2 FQNEAQ (reference sequence). The V end lost 6 bases, the J end lost 2 bases, and 13 bases lay between the germline ends. CDR3 size: 15 residues.

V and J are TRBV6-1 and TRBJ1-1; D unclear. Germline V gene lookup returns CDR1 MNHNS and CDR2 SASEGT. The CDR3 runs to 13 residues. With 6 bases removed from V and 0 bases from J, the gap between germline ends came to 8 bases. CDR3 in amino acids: CASRVGVNTEAFF. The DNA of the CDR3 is TGTGCCAGCAGGGTAGGAGTGAACACTGAAGCTTTCTTT.

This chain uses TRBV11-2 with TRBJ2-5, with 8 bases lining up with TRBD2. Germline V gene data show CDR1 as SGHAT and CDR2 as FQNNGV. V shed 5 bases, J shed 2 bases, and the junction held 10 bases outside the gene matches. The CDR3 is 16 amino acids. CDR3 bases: TGTGCCAGCAGCCGAAGGGTGATAGCGGGACAAGAGACCCAGTACTTC. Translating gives CASSRRVIAGQETQYF.

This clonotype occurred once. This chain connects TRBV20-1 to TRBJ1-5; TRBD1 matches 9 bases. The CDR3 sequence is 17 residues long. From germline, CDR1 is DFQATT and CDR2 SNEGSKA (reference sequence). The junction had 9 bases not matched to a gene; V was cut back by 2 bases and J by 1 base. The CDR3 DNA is TGCAGTGCTAGACGTGGGACAGGGACTGTAAGCAATCAGCCCCAGCATTTT. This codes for CSARRGTGTVSNQPQHF.

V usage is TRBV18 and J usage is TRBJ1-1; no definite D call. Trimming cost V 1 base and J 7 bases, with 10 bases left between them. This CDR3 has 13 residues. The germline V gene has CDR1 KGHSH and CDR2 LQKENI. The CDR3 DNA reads TGTGCCAGCTCACCACTGGCCGTTGGTGAAGCTTTCTTT. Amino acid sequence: CASSPLAVGEAFF.

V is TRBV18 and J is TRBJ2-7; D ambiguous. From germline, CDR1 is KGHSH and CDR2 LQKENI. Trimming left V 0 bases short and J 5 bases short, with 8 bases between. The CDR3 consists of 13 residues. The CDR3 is CASSPPKGNEQYF. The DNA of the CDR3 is TGTGCCAGCTCACCACCGAAAGGGAACGAGCAGTACTTC. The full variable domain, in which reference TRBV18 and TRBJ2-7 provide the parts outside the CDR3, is NAGVMQNPRHLVRRRGQEARLRCSPMKGHSHVYWYRQLPEEGLKFMVYLQKENIIDESGMPKERFSAEFPKEGPSILRIQQVVRGDSAAYFCASSPPKGNEQYFGPGTRLTVT.

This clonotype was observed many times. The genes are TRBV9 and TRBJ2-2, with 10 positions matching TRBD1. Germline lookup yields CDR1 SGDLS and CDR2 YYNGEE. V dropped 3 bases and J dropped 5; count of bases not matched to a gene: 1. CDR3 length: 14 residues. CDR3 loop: CASSGTGGTGELFF. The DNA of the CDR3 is TGTGCCAGCAGCGGGACAGGGGGGACCGGGGAGCTGTTTTTT.

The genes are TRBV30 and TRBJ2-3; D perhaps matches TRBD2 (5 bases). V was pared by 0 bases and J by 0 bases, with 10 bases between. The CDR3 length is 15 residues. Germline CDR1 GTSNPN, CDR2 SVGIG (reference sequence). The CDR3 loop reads CAWSVGGLSTDTQYF. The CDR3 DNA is TGTGCCTGGAGTGTGGGCGGGCTTAGCACAGATACGCAGTATTTT. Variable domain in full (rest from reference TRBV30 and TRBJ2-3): SQTIHQWPATLVQPVGSPLSLECTVEGTSNPNLYWYRQAAGRGLQLLFYSVGIGQISSEVPQNLSASRPQDRQFILSSKKLLLSDSGFYLCAWSVGGLSTDTQYFGPGTRLTVL.

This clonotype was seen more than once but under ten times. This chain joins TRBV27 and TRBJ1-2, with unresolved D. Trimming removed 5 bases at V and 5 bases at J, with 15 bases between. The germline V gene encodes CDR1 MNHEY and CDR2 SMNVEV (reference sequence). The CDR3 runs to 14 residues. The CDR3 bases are TGTGCCAGCAGTCCCAAGAGGGAGGGTTATGGCTACACCTTC. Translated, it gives CASSPKREGYGYTF.

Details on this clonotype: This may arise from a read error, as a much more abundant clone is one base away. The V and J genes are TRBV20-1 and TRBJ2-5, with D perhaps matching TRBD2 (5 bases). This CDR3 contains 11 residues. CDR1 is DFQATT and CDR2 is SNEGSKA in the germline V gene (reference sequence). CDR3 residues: CSTRPLETQYF. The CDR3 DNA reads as TGCAGTACTAGGCCATTGGAGACCCAGTACTTC.

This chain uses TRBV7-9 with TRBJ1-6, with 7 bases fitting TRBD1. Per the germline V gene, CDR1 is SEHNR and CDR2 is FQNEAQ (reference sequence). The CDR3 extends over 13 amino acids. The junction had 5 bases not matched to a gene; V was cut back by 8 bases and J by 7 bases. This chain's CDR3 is CASPGTANSPLHF. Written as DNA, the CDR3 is TGTGCCAGCCCCGGGACAGCCAATTCACCCCTCCACTTT.

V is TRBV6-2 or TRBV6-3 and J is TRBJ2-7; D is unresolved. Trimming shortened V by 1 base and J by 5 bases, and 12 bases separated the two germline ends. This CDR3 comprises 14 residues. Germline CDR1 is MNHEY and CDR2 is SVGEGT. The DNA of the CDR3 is TGTGCCAGCAGTTACTTGCAGGTCAACAACGAGCAGTACTTC. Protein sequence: CASSYLQVNNEQYF.

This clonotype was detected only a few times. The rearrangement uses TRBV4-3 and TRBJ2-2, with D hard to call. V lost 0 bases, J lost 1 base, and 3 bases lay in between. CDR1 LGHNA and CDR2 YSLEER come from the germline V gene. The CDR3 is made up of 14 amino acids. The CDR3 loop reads CASSQDENTGELFF. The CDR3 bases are TGCGCCAGCAGCCAAGATGAGAACACCGGGGAGCTGTTTTTT.

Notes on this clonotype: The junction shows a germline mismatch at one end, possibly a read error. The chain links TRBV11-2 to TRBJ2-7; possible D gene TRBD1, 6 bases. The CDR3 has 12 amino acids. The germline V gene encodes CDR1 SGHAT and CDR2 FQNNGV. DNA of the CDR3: TGTGCCAGCAGCTACAGCGGCAGGGGACCCGTGTTC. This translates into CASSYSGRGPVF. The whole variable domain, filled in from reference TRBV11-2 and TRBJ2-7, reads EAGVAQSPRYKIIEKRQSVAFWCNPISGHATLYWYQQILGQGPKLLIQFQNNGVVDDSQLPKDRFSAERLKGVDSTLKIQPAKLEDSAVYLCASSYSGRGPVFGPGTRLTVT.

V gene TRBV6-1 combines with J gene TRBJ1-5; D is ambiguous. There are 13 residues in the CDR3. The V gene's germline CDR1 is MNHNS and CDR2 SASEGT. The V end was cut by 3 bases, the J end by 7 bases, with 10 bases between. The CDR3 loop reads CASSDTRTQPQHF. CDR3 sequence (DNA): TGTGCCAGCAGTGATACTAGGACCCAGCCCCAGCATTTT.

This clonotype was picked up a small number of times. CDR3 loop: CASSDGGAGNQPQHF. The CDR3 bases are TGTGCCAGCAGTGACGGGGGGGCGGGCAATCAGCCCCAGCATTTT. This chain uses TRBV6-1 with TRBJ1-5; weak D call: TRBD1 (6 bases). Germline V CDR1 and CDR2: MNHNS, SASEGT. The V and J ends lost 3 bases and 2 bases respectively, with 11 bases between them. The CDR3 covers 15 residues.